In this sample, the clone carrying this TCR beta chain turned up a few times. The antigen is undetermined. The sample is drawn from a study of T cells after yellow fever vaccination. Findings of the study overall: Clonotypes shared by both compartments, CD4 and CD8, made up a small share.

TCRdb analysed the 5' RACE reads with MiXCR anew, one entry per CDR3 protein. Of just over 250,000 distinct CDR3 sequences in the sample, roughly 5% were seen once. The source is a man aged 18-30 years who received the YFV17D yellow fever vaccine. Source: CD4+ T cells sorted from PBMCs, taken on the day of the yellow fever booster vaccination.

CDR3: CASSLWSGNIYGYTF. The CDR3 region has the DNA TGTGCCAGCAGTTTGTGGTCCGGGAATATCTATGGCTACACCTTC. V gene TRBV12-3 or TRBV12-4 combines with J gene TRBJ1-2; D not resolved. The CDR3 has 15 residues. Trimming took 3 bases from V and 4 from J, leaving 15 bases between them.